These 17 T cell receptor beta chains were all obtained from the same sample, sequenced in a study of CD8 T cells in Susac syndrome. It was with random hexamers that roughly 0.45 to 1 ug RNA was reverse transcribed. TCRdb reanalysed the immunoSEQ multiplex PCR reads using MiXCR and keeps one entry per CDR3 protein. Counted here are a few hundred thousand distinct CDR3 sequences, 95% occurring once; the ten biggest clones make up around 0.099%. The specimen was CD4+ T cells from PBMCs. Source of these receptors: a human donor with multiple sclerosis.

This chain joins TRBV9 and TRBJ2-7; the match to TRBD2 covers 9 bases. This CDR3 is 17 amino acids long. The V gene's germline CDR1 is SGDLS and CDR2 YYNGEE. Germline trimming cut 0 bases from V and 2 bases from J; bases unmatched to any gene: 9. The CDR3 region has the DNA TGTGCCAGCAGCGTAGGTACAGGTAGCGGGAGTACCTACGAGCAGTACTTC. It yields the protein CASSVGTGSGSTYEQYF.

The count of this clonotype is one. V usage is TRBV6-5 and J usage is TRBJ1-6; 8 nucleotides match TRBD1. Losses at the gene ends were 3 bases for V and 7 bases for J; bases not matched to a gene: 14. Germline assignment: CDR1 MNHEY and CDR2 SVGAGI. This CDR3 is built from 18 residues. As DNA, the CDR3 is TGTGCCAGCAGTTATAGTACGGCAGGGGGCGTTTGGAATTCACCCCTCCACTTT. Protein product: CASSYSTAGGVWNSPLHF.

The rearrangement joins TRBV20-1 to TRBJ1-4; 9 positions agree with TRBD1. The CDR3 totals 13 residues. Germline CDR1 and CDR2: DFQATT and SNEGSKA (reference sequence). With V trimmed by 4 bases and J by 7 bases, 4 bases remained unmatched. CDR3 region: CSAKGTGFEKLFF. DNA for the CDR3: TGCAGTGCTAAAGGGACAGGGTTTGAAAAACTGTTTTTT.

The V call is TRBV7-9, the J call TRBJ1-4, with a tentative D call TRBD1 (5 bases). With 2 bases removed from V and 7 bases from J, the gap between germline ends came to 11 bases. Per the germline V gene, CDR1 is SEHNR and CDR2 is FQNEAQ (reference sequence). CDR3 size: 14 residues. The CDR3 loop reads CASSLRGGVEKLFF. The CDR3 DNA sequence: TGTGCCAGCAGCTTACGTGGGGGTGTTGAAAAACTGTTTTTT.

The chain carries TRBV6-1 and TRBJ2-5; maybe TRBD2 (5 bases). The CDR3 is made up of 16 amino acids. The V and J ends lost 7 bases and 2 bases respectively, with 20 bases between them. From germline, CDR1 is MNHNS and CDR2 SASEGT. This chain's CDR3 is CASTPVGGRAQETQYF. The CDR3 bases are TGTGCCAGCACCCCCGTAGGAGGTCGGGCACAAGAGACCCAGTACTTC.

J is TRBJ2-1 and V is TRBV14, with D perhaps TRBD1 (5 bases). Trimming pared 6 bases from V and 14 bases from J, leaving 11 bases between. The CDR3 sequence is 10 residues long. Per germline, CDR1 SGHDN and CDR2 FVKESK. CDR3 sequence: CASRPWGEFF. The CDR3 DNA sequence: TGTGCCAGCAGACCTTGGGGCGAGTTCTTC.

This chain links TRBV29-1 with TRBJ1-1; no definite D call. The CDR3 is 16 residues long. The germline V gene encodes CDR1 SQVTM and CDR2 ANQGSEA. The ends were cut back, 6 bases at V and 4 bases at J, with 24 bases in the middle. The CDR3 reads CSVAQGQRTVSTEAFF. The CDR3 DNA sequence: TGCAGCGTCGCCCAAGGGCAACGAACTGTTTCCACTGAAGCTTTCTTT.

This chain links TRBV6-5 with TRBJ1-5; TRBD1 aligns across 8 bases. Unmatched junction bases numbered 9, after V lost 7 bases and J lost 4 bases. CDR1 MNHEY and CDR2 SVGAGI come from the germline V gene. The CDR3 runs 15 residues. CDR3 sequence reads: CASKTGQGGNQPQHF. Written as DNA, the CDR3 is TGTGCCAGCAAAACCGGACAGGGAGGTAATCAGCCCCAGCATTTT.

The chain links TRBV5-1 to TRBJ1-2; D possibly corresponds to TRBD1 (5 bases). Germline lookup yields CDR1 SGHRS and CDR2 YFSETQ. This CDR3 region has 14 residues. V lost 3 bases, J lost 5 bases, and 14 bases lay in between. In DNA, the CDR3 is TGCGCCAGCAGCTCCCTTACCCAGGGATATGGCTACACCTTC. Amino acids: CASSSLTQGYGYTF. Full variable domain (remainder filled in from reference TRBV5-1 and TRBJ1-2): KAGVTQTPRYLIKTRGQQVTLSCSPISGHRSVSWYQQTPGQGLQFLFEYFSETQRNKGNFPGRFSGRQFSNSRSEMNVSTLELGDSALYLCASSSLTQGYGYTFGSGTRLTVV.

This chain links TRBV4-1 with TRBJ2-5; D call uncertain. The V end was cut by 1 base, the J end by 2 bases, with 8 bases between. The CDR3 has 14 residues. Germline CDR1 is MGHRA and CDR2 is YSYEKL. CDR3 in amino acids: CASSQGARQETQYF. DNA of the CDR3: TGCGCCAGCAGCCAAGGGGCCCGTCAAGAGACCCAGTACTTC.

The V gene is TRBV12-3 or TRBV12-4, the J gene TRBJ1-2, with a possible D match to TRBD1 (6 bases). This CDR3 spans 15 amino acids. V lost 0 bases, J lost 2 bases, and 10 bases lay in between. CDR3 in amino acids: CASSLAGGANYGYTF. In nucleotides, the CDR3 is TGTGCCAGCAGTTTAGCCGGGGGGGCGAACTATGGCTACACCTTC.

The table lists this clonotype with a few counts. The CDR3 here is CASSQDTYEQYF. Written as DNA, the CDR3 is TGTGCCAGCAGTCAGGACACCTACGAGCAGTACTTC. The chain has TRBV28 and TRBJ2-7, with TRBD1 as a possible D gene (5 bases). V lost 5 bases and J lost 2, with 7 bases in between. The length of the CDR3 is 12 residues. Germline CDR1 is MDHEN and CDR2 is SYDVKM.

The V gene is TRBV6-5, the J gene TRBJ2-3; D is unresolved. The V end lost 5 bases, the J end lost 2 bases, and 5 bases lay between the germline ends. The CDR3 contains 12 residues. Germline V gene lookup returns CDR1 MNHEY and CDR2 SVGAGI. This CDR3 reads CASSTDTDTQYF. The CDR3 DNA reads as TGTGCCAGCAGTACGGACACAGATACGCAGTATTTT.

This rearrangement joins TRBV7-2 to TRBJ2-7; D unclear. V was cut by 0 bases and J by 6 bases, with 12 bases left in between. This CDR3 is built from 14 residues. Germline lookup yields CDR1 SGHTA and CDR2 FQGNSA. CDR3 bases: TGTGCCAGCAGCTTAGCAGGGCTAGATCGCGAGCAGTACTTC. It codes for CASSLAGLDREQYF.

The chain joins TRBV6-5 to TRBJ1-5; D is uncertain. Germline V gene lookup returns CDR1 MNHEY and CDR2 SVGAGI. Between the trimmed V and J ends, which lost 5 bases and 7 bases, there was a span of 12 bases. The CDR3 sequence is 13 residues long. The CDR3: CASSPILKQPQHF. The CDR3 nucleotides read TGTGCCAGCAGTCCGATACTGAAGCAGCCCCAGCATTTT.

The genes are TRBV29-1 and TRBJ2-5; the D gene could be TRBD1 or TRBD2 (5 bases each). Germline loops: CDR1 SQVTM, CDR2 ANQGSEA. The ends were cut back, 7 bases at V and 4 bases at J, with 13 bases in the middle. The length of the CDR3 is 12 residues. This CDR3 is CSGNTGRETQYF. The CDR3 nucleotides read TGCAGCGGGAACACGGGGCGAGAGACCCAGTACTTC.

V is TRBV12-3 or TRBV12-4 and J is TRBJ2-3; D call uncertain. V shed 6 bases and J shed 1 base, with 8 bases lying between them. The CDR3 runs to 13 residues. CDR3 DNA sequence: TGTGCCAGCAGCCACCGGGGCACAGATACGCAGTATTTT. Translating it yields CASSHRGTDTQYF.